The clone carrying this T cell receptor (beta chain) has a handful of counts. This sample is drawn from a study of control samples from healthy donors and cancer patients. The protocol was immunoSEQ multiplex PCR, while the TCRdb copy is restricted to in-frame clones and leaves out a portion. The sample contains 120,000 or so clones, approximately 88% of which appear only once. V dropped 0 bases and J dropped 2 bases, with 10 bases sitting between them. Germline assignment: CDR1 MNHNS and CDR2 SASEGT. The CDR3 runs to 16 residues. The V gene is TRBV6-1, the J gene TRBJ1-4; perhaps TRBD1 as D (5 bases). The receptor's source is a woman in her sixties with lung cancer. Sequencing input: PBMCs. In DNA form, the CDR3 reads TGTGCCAGCAGTGAAGCATGGGGGTCCACTAATGAAAAACTGTTTTTT. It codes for CASSEAWGSTNEKLFF.